These 10 T cell receptor beta chains were all obtained from the same sample, sequenced in a study of T cells in Graves' hyperthyroidism and ophthalmopathy. There were TCR beta CDR3 regions amplified from RNA transcripts. Researchers ran a first-round RT-PCR on the TCR CDR3 using the HTBI primer set. Each CDR3 protein is one row after TCRdb ran MiXCR on the multiplex PCR reads. The sample lists roughly 530,000 distinct CDR3 sequences, approximately 17% occurring once. The sequencing input was blood. These receptors all come from a woman aged 18 to 35 with Graves' ophthalmopathy.

This clonotype was detected ten times or more. The CDR3 loop reads CASSEESTTNEKLFF. CDR3 bases: TGTGCCAGCAGTGAAGAATCTACAACTAATGAAAAACTGTTTTTT. The chain uses TRBV2 and TRBJ1-4; D remains unclear. CDR1 is SNHLY, CDR2 FYNNEI, per germline. The CDR3 extends over 15 amino acids. The V end was cut by 1 base, the J end by 0 bases, with 6 bases between.

The rearrangement links TRBV27 to TRBJ2-1; D perhaps matches TRBD1 (5 bases). Germline V lookup: CDR1 MNHEY, CDR2 SMNVEV (reference sequence). Trimming shortened V by 2 bases and J by 8 bases, and 13 bases separated the two germline ends. This CDR3 contains 14 residues. The CDR3 DNA reads as TGTGCCAGCAGTTTACAGGGTAGAAACCATGAGCAGTTCTTC. This codes for CASSLQGRNHEQFF.

Ten or more counts support this clonotype. V and J are TRBV12-3 or TRBV12-4 and TRBJ2-2; TRBD2 is a possible D gene (5 bases). V shed 8 bases and J shed 6 bases, with 16 bases lying between them. CDR3 length: 14 amino acids. The CDR3 region is CASSGLEISGELFF. The CDR3 DNA is TGTGCCAGCTCTGGACTCGAAATATCCGGGGAGCTGTTTTTT.

V is TRBV3-1 and J is TRBJ2-1; 9 bases are shared with TRBD2. The CDR3 runs 16 residues. Germline V gene data show CDR1 as LGHDT and CDR2 as YNNKEL (reference sequence). V was pared by 3 bases and J by 4 bases, with 7 bases of the junction left unmatched. The CDR3 reads CASSQRSGRGYNEQFF. The CDR3 bases are TGTGCCAGCAGCCAGCGTAGCGGGAGAGGTTACAATGAGCAGTTCTTC.

This chain uses TRBV7-9 with TRBJ1-2; D perhaps matches TRBD1 (5 bases). This CDR3 is built from 15 residues. Germline-derived CDR1 and CDR2 are SEHNR and FQNEAQ (reference sequence). The germline V and J ends were trimmed by 2 bases and 7 bases, with 17 bases remaining between them. The CDR3 DNA is TGTGCCAGCAGCTTAATAGATATGGGGCCCATTGGCTACACCTTC. Protein: CASSLIDMGPIGYTF.

In its sample, this clonotype was seen a few times. This chain links TRBV30 with TRBJ1-3; D remains ambiguous. V was pared by 0 bases and J by 3 bases, with 9 bases between. The CDR3 is made up of 14 amino acids. Germline CDR1 GTSNPN, CDR2 SVGIG (reference sequence). CDR3 bases: TGTGCCTGGAGTGTACGCCTGGATGGAAACACCATATATTTT. Protein: CAWSVRLDGNTIYF.

The table lists this clonotype with many counts. J is TRBJ1-3 and V is TRBV30; D ambiguous. Germline V CDR1 and CDR2: GTSNPN, SVGIG (reference sequence). The V and J ends lost 4 bases and 5 bases respectively, with 6 bases between them. The CDR3 is 11 amino acids. For the CDR3, the DNA is TGTGCCTGGAATGCCAGAAACACCATATATTTT. This codes for CAWNARNTIYF.

In this sample, this clonotype turned up a few times. CDR3 protein: CASSLEAGLDTEAFF. The CDR3 DNA reads TGTGCCAGCAGTTTAGAGGCAGGGTTGGACACTGAAGCTTTCTTT. The V call is TRBV27, the J call TRBJ1-1, with D perhaps TRBD1 (5 bases). V gave up 2 bases and J gave up 3 bases, with 13 bases separating them. Germline V CDR1 and CDR2: MNHEY, SMNVEV (reference sequence). The CDR3 loop spans 15 amino acids.

V usage is TRBV29-1 and J usage is TRBJ1-3, with 7 bases matching TRBD1. This CDR3 has 15 residues. With 4 bases clipped from V and 0 bases from J, the junction kept 6 bases outside the gene matches. Germline CDR1 and CDR2: SQVTM and ANQGSEA. CDR3 sequence: CSVVGTASSGNTIYF. The DNA of the CDR3 is TGCAGCGTTGTCGGGACAGCCTCCTCTGGAAACACCATATATTTT. The full variable domain, its missing parts supplied by reference TRBV29-1 and TRBJ1-3, is SAVISQKPSRDICQRGTSLTIQCQVDSQVTMMFWYRQQPGQSLTLIATANQGSEATYESGFVIDKFPISRPNLTFSTLTVSNMSPEDSSIYLCSVVGTASSGNTIYFGEGSWLTVV.

On this clonotype: This may be a read error, as it is one base from a much larger clone. CDR3 coding DNA: TGTGCCAGCAGTTTTGAGCAGGACGCCGGGGAGCTGTTTTTT. Translated, it gives CASSFEQDAGELFF. V gene TRBV27 combines with J gene TRBJ2-2; no reliable D call. This CDR3 is 14 amino acids long. V was cut by 3 bases and J by 6 bases, with 11 bases left in between. CDR1 MNHEY and CDR2 SMNVEV come from the germline V gene (reference sequence).